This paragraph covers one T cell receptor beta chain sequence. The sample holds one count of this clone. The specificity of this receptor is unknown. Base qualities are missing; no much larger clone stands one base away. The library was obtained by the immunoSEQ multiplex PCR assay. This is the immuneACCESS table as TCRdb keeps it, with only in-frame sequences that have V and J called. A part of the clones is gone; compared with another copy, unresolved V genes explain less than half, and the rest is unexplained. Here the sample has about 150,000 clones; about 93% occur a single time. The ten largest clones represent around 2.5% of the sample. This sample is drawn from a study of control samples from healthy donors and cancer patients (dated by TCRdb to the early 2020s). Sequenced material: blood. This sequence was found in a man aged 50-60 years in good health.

The nucleotide sequence is TGTGCCAGCAGTTTATCTCTAGCGGGGTTACCAGATACGCAGTATTTT. Its protein reads: CASSLSLAGLPDTQYF. The receptor chain draws on TRBV27 and TRBJ2-3; 9 central bases correspond to TRBD2. From the cysteine up to the phenylalanine, the CDR3 has a length of 16 residues. Of all the DNA, just the CDR3 is kept, 48 bases in frame from base 1. From the germline V gene (reference sequence), CDR1 is MNHEY and CDR2 is SMNVEV. The V end gives up 0 bases and the J end 4 bases, leaving 5 bases in the junction not matched to a gene.